The clone carrying this T cell receptor (beta chain) was counted many times. Its antigen is currently unknown. As handled by the study authors: Between 23,224 and 690,600 TCRs appeared in each sample, and the median stood at around 92,000. TCRdb analysed the 5' RACE reads with MiXCR anew, one entry per CDR3 protein. The V and J calls come from TCRdb's annotation, not from the publication. There are more than 140,000 distinct CDR3 sequences in the sample; around 4.1% occur only once, and more than 1.2% lies in the top ten. These data originate in a study of human T cells and chemical hapten exposure. Total RNA was isolated from whole blood that had not been fractionated. Notes on the study in general: DPC sensitization left the count of TCRs above 1 in 1000 unchanged.

V lost 3 bases, J lost 4 bases, and 10 bases lay in between. CDR1 is GTSNPN, CDR2 SVGIG, per germline (reference sequence). The CDR3 is made up of 12 amino acids. The source is a female donor in good health. This chain uses TRBV30 with TRBJ2-7, with D possibly being TRBD1 or TRBD2 (5 bases each). The CDR3 region has the DNA TGTGCCTGGAGCCCCGGGGCGTACGAGCAGTACTTC. It codes for CAWSPGAYEQYF.